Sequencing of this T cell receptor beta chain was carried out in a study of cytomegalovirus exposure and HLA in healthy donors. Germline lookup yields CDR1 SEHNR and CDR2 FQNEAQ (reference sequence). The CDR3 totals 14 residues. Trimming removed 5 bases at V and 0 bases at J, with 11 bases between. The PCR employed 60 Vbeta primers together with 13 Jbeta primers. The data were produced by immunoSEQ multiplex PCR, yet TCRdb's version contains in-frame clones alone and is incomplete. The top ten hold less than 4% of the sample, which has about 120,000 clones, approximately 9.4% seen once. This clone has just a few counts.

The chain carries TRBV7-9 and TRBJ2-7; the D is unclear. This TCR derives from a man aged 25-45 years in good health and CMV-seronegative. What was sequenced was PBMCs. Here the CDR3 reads CASSPPPSSYEQYF. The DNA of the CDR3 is TGTGCCAGCAGCCCGCCCCCGAGCTCCTACGAGCAGTACTTC.